This TCR beta chain was identified in a study of Graves' ophthalmopathy and Graves' hyperthyroidism. The wider study: Peripheral blood (taken before any treatment) was collected at initial diagnosis.

This clonotype was found many times. The antigen remains undetermined. V was pared by 4 bases and J by 5 bases, with 15 bases between. This CDR3 spans 14 amino acids. Germline V gene sequence: CDR1 SGHNT, CDR2 YYREEE (reference sequence). CDR3 regions of TCR beta were amplified from RNA transcripts. Second-round multiplex PCR came after a first-round RT-PCR that employed HTBI primers. One entry per CDR3 protein results from TCRdb running MiXCR on the multiplex PCR reads. The sample records 350,000 or so distinct CDR3 sequences, about 17% being singletons. Study findings and constraints: The model achieved roughly 69% sensitivity and roughly 79% specificity for ophthalmopathy progression.

Material: peripheral blood. The sequence was collected from an adult man with Graves' ophthalmopathy. The rearrangement links TRBV5-4 to TRBJ2-5; D perhaps matches TRBD2 (5 bases). The CDR3 region is CASSPPSLKETQYF. The CDR3 DNA reads as TGTGCCAGCAGCCCCCCTAGCCTCAAGGAGACCCAGTACTTC. The entire variable domain, with the rest obtained from reference TRBV5-4 and TRBJ2-5, is as follows: ETGVTQSPTHLIKTRGQQVTLRCSSQSGHNTVSWYQQALGQGPQFIFQYYREEENGRGNFPPRFSGLQFPNYSSELNVNALELDDSALYLCASSPPSLKETQYFGPGTRLLVL.